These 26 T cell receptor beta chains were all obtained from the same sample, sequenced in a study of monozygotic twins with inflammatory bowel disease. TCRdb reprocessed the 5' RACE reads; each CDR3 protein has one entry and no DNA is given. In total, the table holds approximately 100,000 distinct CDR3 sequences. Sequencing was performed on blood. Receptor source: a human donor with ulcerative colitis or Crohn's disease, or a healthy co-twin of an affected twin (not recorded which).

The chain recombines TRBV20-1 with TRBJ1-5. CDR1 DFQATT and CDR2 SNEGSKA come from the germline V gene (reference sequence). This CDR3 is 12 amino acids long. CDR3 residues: CSASRVGQPQHF.

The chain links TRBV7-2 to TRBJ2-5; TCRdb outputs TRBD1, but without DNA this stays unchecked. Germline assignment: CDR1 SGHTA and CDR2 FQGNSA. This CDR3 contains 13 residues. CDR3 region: CASSMTGPETQYF.

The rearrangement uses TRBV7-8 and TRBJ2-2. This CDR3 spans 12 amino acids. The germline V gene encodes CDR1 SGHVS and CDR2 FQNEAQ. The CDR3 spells CASSLGRGELFF.

CDR3 amino acids: CSARLPAGTSTDTQYF. The chain recombines TRBV20-1 with TRBJ2-3; the D gene TCRdb calls, TRBD1, cannot be checked with no DNA. The CDR3 spans 16 residues. CDR1 DFQATT and CDR2 SNEGSKA come from the germline V gene (reference sequence).

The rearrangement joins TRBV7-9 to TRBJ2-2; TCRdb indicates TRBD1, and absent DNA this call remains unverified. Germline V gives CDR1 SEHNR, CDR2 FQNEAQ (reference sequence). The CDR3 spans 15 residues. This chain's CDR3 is CASSGGQGFAGELFF.

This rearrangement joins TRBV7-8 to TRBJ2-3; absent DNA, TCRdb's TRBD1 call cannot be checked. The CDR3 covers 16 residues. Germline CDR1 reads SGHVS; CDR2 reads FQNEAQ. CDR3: CASSWGATTSTDTQYF.

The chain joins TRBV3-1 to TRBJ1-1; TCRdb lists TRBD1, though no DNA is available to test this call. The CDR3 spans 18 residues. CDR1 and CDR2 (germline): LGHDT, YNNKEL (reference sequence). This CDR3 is CASSQPGQGFGMNTEAFF.

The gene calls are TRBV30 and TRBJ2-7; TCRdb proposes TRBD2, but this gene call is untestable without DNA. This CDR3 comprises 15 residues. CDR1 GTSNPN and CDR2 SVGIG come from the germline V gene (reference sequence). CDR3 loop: CAWSIKREFPYEQYF. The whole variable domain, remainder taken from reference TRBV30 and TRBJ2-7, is SQTIHQWPATLVQPVGSPLSLECTVEGTSNPNLYWYRQAAGRGLQLLFYSVGIGQISSEVPQNLSASRPQDRQFILSSKKLLLSDSGFYLCAWSIKREFPYEQYFGPGTRLTVT.

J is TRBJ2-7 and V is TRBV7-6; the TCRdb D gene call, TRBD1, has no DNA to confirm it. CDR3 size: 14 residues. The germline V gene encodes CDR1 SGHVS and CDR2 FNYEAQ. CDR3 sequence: CASSLAVQGDEQYF.

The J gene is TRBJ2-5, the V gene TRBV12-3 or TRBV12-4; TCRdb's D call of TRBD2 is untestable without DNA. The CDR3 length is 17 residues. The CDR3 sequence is CASSTQPKRDGGETQYF.

The CDR3 spells CASRSGGAGNEQFF. The chain has TRBV5-4 and TRBJ2-1; as DNA is missing, the TRBD2 call by TCRdb cannot be tested. CDR1 and CDR2 (germline): SGHNT, YYREEE (reference sequence). The CDR3 is 14 amino acids.

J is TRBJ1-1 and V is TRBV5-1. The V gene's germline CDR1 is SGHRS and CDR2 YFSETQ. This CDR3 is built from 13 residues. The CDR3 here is CASSLVTSTEAFF.

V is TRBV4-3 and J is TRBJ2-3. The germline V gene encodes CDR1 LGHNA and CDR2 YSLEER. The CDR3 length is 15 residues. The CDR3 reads CASSQVTAGTDTQYF.

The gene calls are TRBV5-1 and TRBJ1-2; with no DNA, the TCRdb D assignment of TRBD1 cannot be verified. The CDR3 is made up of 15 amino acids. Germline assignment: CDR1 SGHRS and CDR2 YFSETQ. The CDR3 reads CASSLGSRGGDGYTF.

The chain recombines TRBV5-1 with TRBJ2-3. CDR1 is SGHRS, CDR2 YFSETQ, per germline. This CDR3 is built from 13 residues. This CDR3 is CAASQPLTDTQYF.

This CDR3 reads CASRPPAEPYNEQFF. The chain uses TRBV28 and TRBJ2-1; TCRdb proposes TRBD1, but this gene call is untestable without DNA. CDR3 length: 15 residues. CDR1 and CDR2 (germline): MDHEN, SYDVKM.

The CDR3 reads CASTLTRATGTRGNEQFF. V is TRBV6-5 and J is TRBJ2-1; TCRdb returns TRBD2, unconfirmable since there is no DNA. Germline V gene sequence: CDR1 MNHEY, CDR2 SVGAGI. CDR3 size: 18 residues.

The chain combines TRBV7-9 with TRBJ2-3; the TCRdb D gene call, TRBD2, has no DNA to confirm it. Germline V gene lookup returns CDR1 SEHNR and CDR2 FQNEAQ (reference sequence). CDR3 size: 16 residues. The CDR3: CASSSGLAGGTDTQYF.

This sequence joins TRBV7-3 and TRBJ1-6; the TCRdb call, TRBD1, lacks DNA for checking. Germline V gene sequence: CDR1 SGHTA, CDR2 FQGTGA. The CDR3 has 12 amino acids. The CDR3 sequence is CASSSPGTPLHF.

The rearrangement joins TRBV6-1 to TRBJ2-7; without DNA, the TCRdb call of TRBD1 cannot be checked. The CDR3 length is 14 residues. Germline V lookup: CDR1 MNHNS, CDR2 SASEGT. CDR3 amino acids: CASRETGASYEQYF.

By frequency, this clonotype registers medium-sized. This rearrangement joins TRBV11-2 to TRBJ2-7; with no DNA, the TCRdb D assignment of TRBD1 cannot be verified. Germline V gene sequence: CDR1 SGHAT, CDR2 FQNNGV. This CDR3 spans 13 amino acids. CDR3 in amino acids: CASSFGTNYEQYF.

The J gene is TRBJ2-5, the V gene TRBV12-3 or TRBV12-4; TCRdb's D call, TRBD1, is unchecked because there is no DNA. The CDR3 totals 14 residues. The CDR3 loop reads CASSLGTRQETQYF.

CDR3 in amino acids: CASSRSGGKNIQYF. The chain joins TRBV11-2 to TRBJ2-4. The V gene's germline CDR1 is SGHAT and CDR2 FQNNGV. This CDR3 has 14 residues.

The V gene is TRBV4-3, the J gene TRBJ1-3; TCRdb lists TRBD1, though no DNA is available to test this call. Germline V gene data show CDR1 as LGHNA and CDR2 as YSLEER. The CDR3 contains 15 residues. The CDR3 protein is CASSQFMDRPHTIYF.

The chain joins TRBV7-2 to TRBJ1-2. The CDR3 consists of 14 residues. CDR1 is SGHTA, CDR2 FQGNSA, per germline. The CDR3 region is CASSLGPEDYGYTF.

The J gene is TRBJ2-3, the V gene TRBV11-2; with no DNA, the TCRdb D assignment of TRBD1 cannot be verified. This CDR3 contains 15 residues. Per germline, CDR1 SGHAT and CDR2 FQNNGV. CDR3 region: CASLSGDPFTDTQYF.